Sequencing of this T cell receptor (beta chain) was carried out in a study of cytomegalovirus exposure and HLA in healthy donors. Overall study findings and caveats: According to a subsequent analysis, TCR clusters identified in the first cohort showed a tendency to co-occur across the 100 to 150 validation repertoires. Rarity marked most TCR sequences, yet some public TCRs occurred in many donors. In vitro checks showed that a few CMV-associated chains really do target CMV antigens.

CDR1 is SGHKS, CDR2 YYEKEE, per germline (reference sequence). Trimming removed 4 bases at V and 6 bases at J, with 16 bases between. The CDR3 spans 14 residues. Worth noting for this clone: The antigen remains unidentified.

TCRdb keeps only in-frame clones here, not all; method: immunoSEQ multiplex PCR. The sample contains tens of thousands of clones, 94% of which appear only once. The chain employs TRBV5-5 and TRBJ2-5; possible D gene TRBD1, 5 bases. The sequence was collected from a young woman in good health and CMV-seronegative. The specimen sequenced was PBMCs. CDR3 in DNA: TGTGCCAGCAGCAAAGTGACAGAGGTCAAGACCCAGTACTTC. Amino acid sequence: CASSKVTEVKTQYF.